Listed below are T cell receptor beta chains from one sample, sequenced in a study of T cells expressing NK-cell markers. TCRdb reprocessed the 5' RACE reads, keeping one entry per CDR3 protein, no DNA. Recorded for this sample: roughly 23,000 distinct CDR3 sequences. The specimen sequenced was blood T cells: a sorted CD56 or NKG2C T cell subset, CD4+ or CD8+ T cells, or bulk PBMC T cells (not recorded which). These receptors all stem from a man between 18 and 69 years old in good health. The CDR3 runs from the conserved cysteine through the conserved F or W. Clone sizes are given selectively: once, few, many, or a class where the clone is expanded.

>TRBJ2-1|NA|TRBV2
CASSEFSSKQFF
>TRBJ2-3|NA|TRBV11-2
CASSFAGRSTDTQYF
>TRBJ1-2|NA|TRBV9
CASSVASGTAYGYTF
>TRBJ2-1|NA|TRBV29-1
CSGGTSGRQNEQFF
>TRBJ2-2|NA|TRBV5-1
CASSFYRAAGELFF
>TRBJ2-4|NA|TRBV29-1
CSVWVGGFDKNIQYF
>TRBJ2-7|NA|TRBV7-8
CASSSEPYYEQYF
>TRBJ2-3|NA|TRBV7-9
CASSRGSGGAVDTQYF
>TRBJ1-4|NA|TRBV7-2
CASSPYRGSNEKLFF
>TRBJ2-6|NA|TRBV20-1
CSAKGQGALGANVLTF
>TRBJ2-3|NA|TRBV28
CASSFPRNRGPAGYTQYF
>TRBJ2-3|NA|TRBV3-2
CASSQPDRGTDTQYF
>TRBJ2-3|NA|TRBV11-1
CASSSLLRRQGSSTDTQYF
>TRBJ1-2|NA|TRBV3-1
CASSHLDGYTF
>TRBJ2-1|NA|TRBV6-1
CASSEMSEKQFF
>TRBJ1-5|NA|TRBV5-5
CASSFHLRDSNSNQPQHF
>TRBJ2-3|NA|TRBV12-3/TRBV12-4
CASSSGGSPADTQYF
>TRBJ1-4|NA|TRBV5-1
CASSSPGTGDEKLFF
>TRBJ2-1|NA|TRBV18
CASSPPSWGSYNEQFF
>TRBJ2-2|medium-sized|TRBV5-5
CASSLAVTGELFF
>TRBJ2-2|NA|TRBV3-1
CASSHHGTATGELFF
>TRBJ2-7|NA|TRBV12-3/TRBV12-4
CASSLRGTTYEQYF
>TRBJ2-5|NA|TRBV5-1
CASSSRTGLTETQYF
>TRBJ1-6|NA|TRBV2
CASTATGGYNSPLHF
>TRBJ2-5|NA|TRBV28
CASSFRGRPRGETQYF
>TRBJ2-2|NA|TRBV30
CAWSLAEPAGELFF
>TRBJ2-7|NA|TRBV7-8
CASSLEIAGTAYEQYF
>TRBJ1-1|NA|TRBV28
CASSKPGTVEAFF
>TRBJ1-5|NA|TRBV28
CASSPGTRQPQHF
>TRBJ1-1|NA|TRBV6-5
CASRVNTEAFF
>TRBJ2-2|NA|TRBV6-2/TRBV6-3
CASSYRIGFSTSGGPGELFF
>TRBJ2-3|NA|TRBV12-3/TRBV12-4
CASSFSEPDTQYF
>TRBJ1-1|NA|TRBV5-1
CASSQRGRTVNTEAFF
>TRBJ1-5|NA|TRBV4-3
CASSLPPRTGNQPQHF
>TRBJ2-6|NA|TRBV5-1
CASSEGQAVPGANVLTF
>TRBJ2-2|NA|TRBV20-1
CSAEGQNTGELFF
>TRBJ2-1|NA|TRBV12-3/TRBV12-4
CASSFYFDEQFF
>TRBJ2-5|NA|TRBV24-1
CATSDFRTGQETQYF
>TRBJ2-7|NA|TRBV5-4
CASSWGRTPGEQYF
>TRBJ2-3|NA|TRBV2
CASSVGGLSDTQYF